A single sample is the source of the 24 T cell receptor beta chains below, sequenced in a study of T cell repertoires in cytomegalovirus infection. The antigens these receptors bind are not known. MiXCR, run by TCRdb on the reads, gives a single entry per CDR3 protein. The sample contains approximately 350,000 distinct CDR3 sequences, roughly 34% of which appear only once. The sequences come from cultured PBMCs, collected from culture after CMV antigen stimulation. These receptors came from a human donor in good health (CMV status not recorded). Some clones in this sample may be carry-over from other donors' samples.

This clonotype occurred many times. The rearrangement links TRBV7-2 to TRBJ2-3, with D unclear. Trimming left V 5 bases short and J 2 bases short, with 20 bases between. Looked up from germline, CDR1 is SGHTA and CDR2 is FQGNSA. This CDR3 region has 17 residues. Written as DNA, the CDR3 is TGTGCCAGCAGCCTTTACGTAGCCTCCCAAGTCACAGATACGCAGTATTTT. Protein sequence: CASSLYVASQVTDTQYF.

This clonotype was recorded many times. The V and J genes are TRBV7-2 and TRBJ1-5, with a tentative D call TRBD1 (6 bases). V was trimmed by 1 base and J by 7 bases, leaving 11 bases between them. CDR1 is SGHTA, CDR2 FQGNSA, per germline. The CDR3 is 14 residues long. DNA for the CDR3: TGTGCCAGCAGCTTAGGGGGGGCAGGCCAGCCCCAGCATTTT. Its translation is CASSLGGAGQPQHF.

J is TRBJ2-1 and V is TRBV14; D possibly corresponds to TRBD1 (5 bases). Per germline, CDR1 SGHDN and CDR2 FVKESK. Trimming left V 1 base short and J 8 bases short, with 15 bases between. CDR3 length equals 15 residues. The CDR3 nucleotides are TGTGCCAGCAGCCAAGCGACAGTCCGGGTGGATGAGCAGTTCTTC. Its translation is CASSQATVRVDEQFF.

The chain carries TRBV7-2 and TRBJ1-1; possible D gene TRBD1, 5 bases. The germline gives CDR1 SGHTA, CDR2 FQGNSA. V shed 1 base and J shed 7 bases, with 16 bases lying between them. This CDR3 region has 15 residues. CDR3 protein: CASSLEAGREVEAFF. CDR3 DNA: TGTGCCAGCAGCTTAGAGGCAGGGAGGGAGGTTGAAGCTTTCTTT.

In nucleotides, the CDR3 is TGTGCCAGCAGCCCAGGCCAGCGCTCAGGAGTCACAGATACGCAGTATTTT. It is translated as CASSPGQRSGVTDTQYF. V usage is TRBV7-9 and J usage is TRBJ2-3; D call uncertain. Between the trimmed V and J ends, which lost 5 bases and 2 bases, there was a span of 20 bases. The CDR3 is 17 residues long. Germline lookup yields CDR1 SEHNR and CDR2 FQNEAQ (reference sequence).

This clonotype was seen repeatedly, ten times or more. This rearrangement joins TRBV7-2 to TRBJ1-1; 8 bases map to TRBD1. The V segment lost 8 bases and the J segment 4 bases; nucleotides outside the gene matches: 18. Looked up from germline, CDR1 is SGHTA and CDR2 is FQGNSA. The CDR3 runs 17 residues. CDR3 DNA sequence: TGTGCCAGCGGACCTTTGGGGGCAGGGGGCGCCGGCACTGAAGCTTTCTTT. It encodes CASGPLGAGGAGTEAFF.

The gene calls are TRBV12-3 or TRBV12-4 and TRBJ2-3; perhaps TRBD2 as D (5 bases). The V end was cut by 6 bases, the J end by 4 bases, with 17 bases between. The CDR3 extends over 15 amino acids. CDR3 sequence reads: CASSWRASGADTQYF. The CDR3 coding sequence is TGTGCCAGCAGCTGGCGGGCTTCGGGTGCAGATACGCAGTATTTT.

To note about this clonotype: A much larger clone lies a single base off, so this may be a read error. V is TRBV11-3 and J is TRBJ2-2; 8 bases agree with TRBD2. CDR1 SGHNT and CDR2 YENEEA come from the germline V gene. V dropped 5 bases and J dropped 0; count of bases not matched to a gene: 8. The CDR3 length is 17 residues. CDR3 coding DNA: TGTGCCAGCAGCCGGCGGGCTAGCGGGTCGAACACCGGGGAGCTGTTTTTT. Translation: CASSRRASGSNTGELFF.

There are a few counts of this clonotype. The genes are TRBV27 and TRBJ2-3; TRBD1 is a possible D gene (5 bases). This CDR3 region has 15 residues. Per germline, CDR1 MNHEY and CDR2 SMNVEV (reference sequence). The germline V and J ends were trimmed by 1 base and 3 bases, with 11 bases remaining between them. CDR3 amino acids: CASSLYGRETDTQYF. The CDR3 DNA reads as TGTGCCAGCAGTTTATACGGCAGGGAAACAGATACGCAGTATTTT.

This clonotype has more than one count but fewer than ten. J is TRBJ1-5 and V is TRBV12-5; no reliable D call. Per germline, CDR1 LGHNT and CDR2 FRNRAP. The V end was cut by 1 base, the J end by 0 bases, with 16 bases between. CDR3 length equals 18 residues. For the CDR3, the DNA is TGTGCTAGTGGTTTGGCTATCCAACAGCCCCATAGCAATCAGCCCCAGCATTTT. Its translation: CASGLAIQQPHSNQPQHF.

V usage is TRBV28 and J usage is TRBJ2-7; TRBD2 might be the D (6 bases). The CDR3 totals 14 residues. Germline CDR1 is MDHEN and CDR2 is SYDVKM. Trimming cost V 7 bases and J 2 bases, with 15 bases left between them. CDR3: CASIGAGSPYEQYF. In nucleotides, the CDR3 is TGTGCCAGCATTGGGGCGGGATCCCCCTACGAGCAGTACTTC.

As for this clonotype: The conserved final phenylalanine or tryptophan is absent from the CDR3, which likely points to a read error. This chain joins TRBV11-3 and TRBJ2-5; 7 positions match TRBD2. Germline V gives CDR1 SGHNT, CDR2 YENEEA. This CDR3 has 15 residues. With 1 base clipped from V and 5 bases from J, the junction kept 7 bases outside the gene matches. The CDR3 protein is CASSLGGSVLETQYL. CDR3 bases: TGTGCCAGCAGCTTAGGCGGGAGTGTTTTGGAGACCCAGTACCTC.

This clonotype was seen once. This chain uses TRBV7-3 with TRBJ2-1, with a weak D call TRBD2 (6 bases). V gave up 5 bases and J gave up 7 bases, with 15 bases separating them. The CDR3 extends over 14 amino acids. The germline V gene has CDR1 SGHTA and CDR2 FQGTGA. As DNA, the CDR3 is TGTGCCAGCAGCCCCACGACTAGTTCAAATGAGCAGTTCTTC. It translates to CASSPTTSSNEQFF.

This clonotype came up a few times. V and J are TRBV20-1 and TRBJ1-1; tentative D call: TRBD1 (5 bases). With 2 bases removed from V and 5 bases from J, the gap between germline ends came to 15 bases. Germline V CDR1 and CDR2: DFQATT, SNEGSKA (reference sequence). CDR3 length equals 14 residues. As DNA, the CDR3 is TGCAGTGCTAGACGCGTACAGGAGGGGACTGAAGCTTTCTTT. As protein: CSARRVQEGTEAFF.

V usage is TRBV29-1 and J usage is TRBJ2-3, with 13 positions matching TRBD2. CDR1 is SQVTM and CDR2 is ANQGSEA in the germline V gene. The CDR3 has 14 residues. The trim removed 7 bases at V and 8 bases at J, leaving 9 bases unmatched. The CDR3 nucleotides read TGCAGCGCTTGGGGACTAGCGGGACAAGTTACGCAGTATTTT. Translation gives CSAWGLAGQVTQYF.

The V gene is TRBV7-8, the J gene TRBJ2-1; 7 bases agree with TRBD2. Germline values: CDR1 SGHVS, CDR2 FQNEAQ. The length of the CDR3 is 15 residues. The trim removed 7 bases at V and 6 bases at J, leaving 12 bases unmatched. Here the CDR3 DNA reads TGTGCCAGCATACGGGTGGCGGGAGCCCTCAATGAGCAGTTCTTC. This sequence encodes CASIRVAGALNEQFF.

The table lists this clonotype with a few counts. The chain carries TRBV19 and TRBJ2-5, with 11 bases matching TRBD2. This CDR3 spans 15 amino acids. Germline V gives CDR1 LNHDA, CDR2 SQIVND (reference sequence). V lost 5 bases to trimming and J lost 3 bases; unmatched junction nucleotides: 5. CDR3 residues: CASSSGLAGEETQYF. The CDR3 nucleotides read TGTGCCAGTAGTTCTGGACTAGCGGGCGAAGAGACCCAGTACTTC.

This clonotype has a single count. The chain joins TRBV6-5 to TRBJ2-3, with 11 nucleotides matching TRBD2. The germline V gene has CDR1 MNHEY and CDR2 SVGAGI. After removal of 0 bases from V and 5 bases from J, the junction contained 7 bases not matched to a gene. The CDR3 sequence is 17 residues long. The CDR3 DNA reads TGTGCCAGCAGTTACTCGGTGGTAGCGGGAGGGGGAGATACGCAGTATTTT. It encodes CASSYSVVAGGGDTQYF.

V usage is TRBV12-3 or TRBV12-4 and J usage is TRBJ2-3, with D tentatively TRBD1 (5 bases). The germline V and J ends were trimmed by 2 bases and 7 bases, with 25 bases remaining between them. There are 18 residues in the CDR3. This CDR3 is CASSLRGFVYDWSNTQYF. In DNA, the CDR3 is TGTGCCAGCAGTTTAAGGGGCTTTGTTTACGACTGGAGTAATACGCAGTATTTT.

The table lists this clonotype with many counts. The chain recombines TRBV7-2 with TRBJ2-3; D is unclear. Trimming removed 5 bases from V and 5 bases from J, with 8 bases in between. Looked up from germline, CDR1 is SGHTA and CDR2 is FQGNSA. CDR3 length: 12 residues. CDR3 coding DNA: TGTGCCAGCAGCACCGGTGGAGATACGCAGTATTTT. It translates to CASSTGGDTQYF.

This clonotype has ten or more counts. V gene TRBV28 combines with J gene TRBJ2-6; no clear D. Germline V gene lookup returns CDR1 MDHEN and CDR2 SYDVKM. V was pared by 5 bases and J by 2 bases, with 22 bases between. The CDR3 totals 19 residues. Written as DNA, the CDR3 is TGTGCCAGCAGTCCCTCAGGACCGGAGACAAGAGCTGGGGCCAACGTCCTGACTTTC. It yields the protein CASSPSGPETRAGANVLTF.

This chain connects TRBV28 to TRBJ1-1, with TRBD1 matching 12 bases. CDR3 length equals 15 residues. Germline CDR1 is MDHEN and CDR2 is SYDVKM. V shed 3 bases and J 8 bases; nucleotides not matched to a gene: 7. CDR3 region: CASSLPGTGGVEAFF. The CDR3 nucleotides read TGTGCCAGCAGTTTGCCCGGGACAGGGGGCGTCGAAGCTTTCTTT.

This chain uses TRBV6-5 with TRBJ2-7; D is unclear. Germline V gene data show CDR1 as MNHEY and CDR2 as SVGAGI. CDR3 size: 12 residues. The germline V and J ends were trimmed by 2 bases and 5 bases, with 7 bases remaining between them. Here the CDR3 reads CASSYGLNEQYV. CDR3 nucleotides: TGTGCCAGCAGTTACGGGTTGAACGAGCAGTACGTC.

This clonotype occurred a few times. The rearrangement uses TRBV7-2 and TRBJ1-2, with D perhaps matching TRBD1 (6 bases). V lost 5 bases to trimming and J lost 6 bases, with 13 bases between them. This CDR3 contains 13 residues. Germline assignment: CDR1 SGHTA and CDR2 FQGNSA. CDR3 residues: CASSPMGQNGYTF. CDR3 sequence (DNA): TGTGCCAGCAGCCCAATGGGACAAAATGGCTACACCTTC.